The source of this T cell receptor beta chain is a study of blood T cell repertoires in COVID-19 (dated by TCRdb to 2018 to 2021). Regarding the research as a whole: Collaborator samples came from the United States, Italy and Spain and covered acute and convalescent phases of COVID-19. The repertoires were released in a freely available public database intended as a resource for research on the immune response to SARS-CoV-2. The sample metadata nearly always contained a de-identified subject ID, COVID-19 status, age in years and sex. Samples were obtained from the ongoing ImmuneRACE study (first 160 participants) and from over 1,000 subjects provided by 6 global collaborators. HLA class I and class II types, where available, came from metadata supplied by the sample provider rather than from assay-based typing. The material from the prospective study consisted of cDNA or gDNA derived from T cells, B-cell-depleted T cells, or PBMCs. Deeply sampled blood TCRbeta repertoires from subjects exposed to, actively infected with, or recovered from COVID-19 were included in the dataset. What the study reported, not specific to this receptor: The quantity of clinical and demographic metadata differed by source and by participant and was supplied without curation.

In the case of this clone: This clone's antigen is unknown. It has no much larger one-base neighbor in the sample; base qualities were not kept. The same CDR3 is also encoded by other DNA sequences in this sample.

A second Seattle source provided samples from volunteer blood donors who had recovered from COVID-19. Collaborating institutions collected whole blood in K2EDTA tubes following their own protocols. For TCRbeta analysis, collaborators shipped samples in one of three forms: frozen whole blood, isolated PBMCs, or DNA extracted from either of those sample types. The CDR3 runs 15 amino acids, cysteine and phenylalanine included. Just the 45-base CDR3 DNA is kept, in frame starting at base 1. Relative to germline, V is 0 bases shorter and J is 1 base shorter, with 10 bases between their ends. As encoded in the germline V gene, CDR1 is MNHEY while CDR2 is SVGAGI. TCRbeta CDR3 regions were amplified from genomic DNA by means of the immunoSEQ Assay, a bias-controlled multiplex PCR. Per the source publication's procedure: The number of nucleated cells in each sample was estimated from the amplification of reference gene primers within the assay. To quantify the absolute abundance of each unique TCRbeta CDR3 rearrangement, sequence reads were collapsed and filtered. For each sample, productive Simpson clonality was calculated by taking the square root of Simpson's diversity index across productive rearrangements. In TCRdb, the immuneACCESS table is reduced to in-frame sequences with V and J assigned. These tables do not hold every clone; where another copy was compared, an unresolved V gene accounts for under half, and the others remain unexplained. That table gives V, J and clone size, and the DNA gave D and trimming. The sample profile shows 190,000 or so clones; around nine tenths of them were found once. 0.7% to 0.9% of the sample is held by the ten biggest clonotypes.

The source material was peripheral blood. This receptor was obtained from a woman younger than 35 who had recovered from COVID-19. Recombination joined TRBV6-5 with TRBJ2-7; TRBD2 might be the D gene, on 6 matching bases. Read as DNA, the sequence is TGTGCCAGCAGTTACTCGGGAGGTCCGTCCTACGAGCAGTACTTC. This is translated as CASSYSGGPSYEQYF.